The next 22 T cell receptor beta chains were all read from a single sample in a study of T-cell reconstitution after alpha-beta-depleted transplantation in children. Preparation of the TCRbeta library used unique molecular identifiers. Using its own MiXCR run on the PCR reads, TCRdb lists one record per CDR3 protein. The sample lists fewer than 150,000 distinct CDR3 sequences, about 9.5% occurring once. This specimen was PBMCs, mostly from graft donor cells, taken 180 days after TCRalphabeta/CD19-depleted stem cell transplant. These receptor sequences come from a girl in the first two years of life who had a stem cell transplant for combined immunodeficiency, so the T cells may come from the graft donor.

The chain recombines TRBV30 with TRBJ2-1; a possible D gene is TRBD2 (5 bases). Trimming stripped 2 bases from V and 4 bases from J, with 18 bases between. Germline V CDR1 and CDR2: GTSNPN, SVGIG (reference sequence). The CDR3 covers 16 residues. The CDR3 region has the DNA TGTGCCTGGAGTAACGAACAGTTACCGGGATACAATGAGCAGTTCTTC. Protein product: CAWSNEQLPGYNEQFF.

The V gene is TRBV9, the J gene TRBJ2-1; TRBD1 matches at 7 bases. CDR1 is SGDLS and CDR2 is YYNGEE in the germline V gene. The CDR3 is 15 amino acids. V trimming: 0 bases; J trimming: 8 bases; junction bases outside the gene matches: 8. The CDR3 nucleotides read TGTGCCAGCAGCGTAGCTCCCCGACAGGGCTATGAGCAGTTCTTC. Protein product: CASSVAPRQGYEQFF.

The chain recombines TRBV18 with TRBJ2-4; no clear D. Trimming removed 4 bases at V and 0 bases at J, with 7 bases between. The CDR3 is 14 residues long. CDR1 is KGHSH and CDR2 is LQKENI in the germline V gene. The CDR3 is CASSLRLAKNIQYF. The CDR3 bases are TGTGCCAGCTCACTCCGACTAGCCAAAAACATTCAGTACTTC.

This clonotype came up a few times. The chain is built from TRBV9 and TRBJ2-4; D could derive from TRBD1 or TRBD2 (5 bases each). Trimming took 0 bases from V and 4 from J, leaving 8 bases between them. The CDR3 is made up of 14 amino acids. The germline V gene encodes CDR1 SGDLS and CDR2 YYNGEE. CDR3 protein: CASSVDGGKNIQYF. The CDR3 DNA reads TGTGCCAGCAGCGTAGATGGGGGTAAAAACATTCAGTACTTC.

This clonotype has just a few counts. The chain combines TRBV6-2 or TRBV6-3 with TRBJ1-5; 7 bases agree with TRBD1. With V trimmed by 5 bases and J by 1 base, 5 bases remained unmatched. This CDR3 spans 15 amino acids. Germline V lookup: CDR1 MNHEY, CDR2 SVGEGT. The CDR3, as DNA: TGTGCCAGCAGTCTACCGGGACAGAGCAATCAGCCCCAGCATTTT. Amino acids: CASSLPGQSNQPQHF.

In this sample, this clonotype turned up a few times. J is TRBJ2-5 and V is TRBV14, with a weak D call TRBD1 (7 bases). V was cut by 0 bases and J by 1 base, with 15 bases left in between. CDR3 length equals 17 residues. Looked up from germline, CDR1 is SGHDN and CDR2 is FVKESK. The CDR3 is CASSQERPGGIQETQYF. The DNA for the CDR3 is TGTGCCAGCAGCCAAGAACGTCCAGGGGGGATCCAAGAGACCCAGTACTTC. The variable domain in full, with the rest retrieved from reference TRBV14 and TRBJ2-5, is EAGVTQFPSHSVIEKGQTVTLRCDPISGHDNLYWYRRVMGKEIKFLLHFVKESKQDESGMPNNRFLAERTGGTYSTLKVQPAELEDSGVYFCASSQERPGGIQETQYFGPGTRLLVL.

The V gene is TRBV18, the J gene TRBJ2-7; TRBD1 agrees at 9 bases. V trimming: 2 bases; J trimming: 4 bases; junction bases outside the gene matches: 3. This CDR3 is built from 14 residues. Germline lookup yields CDR1 KGHSH and CDR2 LQKENI. The CDR3: CASSPAGQGYEQYF. CDR3 DNA: TGTGCCAGCTCACCAGCGGGACAGGGTTACGAGCAGTACTTC.

There are many counts of this clonotype. This rearrangement joins TRBV10-3 to TRBJ2-3; 12 bases agree with TRBD2. The junction had 5 bases not matched to a gene; V was cut back by 10 bases and J by 3 bases. This CDR3 has 14 residues. CDR1 is ENHRY and CDR2 is SYGVKD in the germline V gene. CDR3 sequence reads: CATSGLAGTDTQYF. CDR3 sequence (DNA): TGTGCCACCTCCGGACTAGCGGGAACAGATACGCAGTATTTT.

This clonotype has at least ten counts. The rearrangement uses TRBV5-6 and TRBJ2-1; no clear D. CDR1 and CDR2 (germline): SGHDT, YYEEEE. The V gene lost 1 base and the J gene lost 0 bases, with 8 bases spanning the gap. This CDR3 region has 15 residues. The CDR3 is CASSLFAYSYNEQFF. The CDR3 DNA reads TGTGCCAGCAGCTTGTTTGCCTACTCCTACAATGAGCAGTTCTTC.

The chain employs TRBV27 and TRBJ2-3, with D perhaps given as TRBD1 or TRBD2 (6 bases each). V lost 5 bases, J lost 7 bases, and 13 bases lay in between. Germline V gene sequence: CDR1 MNHEY, CDR2 SMNVEV (reference sequence). There are 13 residues in the CDR3. CDR3 amino acids: CASSIGGPNTQYF. In DNA form, the CDR3 reads TGTGCCAGCAGTATCGGGGGCCCTAATACGCAGTATTTT.

The gene calls are TRBV7-2 and TRBJ2-1; 11 bases are shared with TRBD2. The CDR3 runs 16 residues. Germline-derived CDR1 and CDR2 are SGHTA and FQGNSA. Unmatched junction bases numbered 7, after V lost 2 bases and J lost 7 bases. The chain's CDR3 is CASSLTLAGVRNEQFF. The CDR3 DNA is TGTGCCAGCAGCTTAACACTAGCGGGAGTTCGGAATGAGCAGTTCTTC.

This chain connects TRBV5-1 to TRBJ2-3; D call uncertain. The V end was cut by 4 bases, the J end by 4 bases, with 13 bases between. Germline-derived CDR1 and CDR2 are SGHRS and YFSETQ. The CDR3 contains 14 residues. The CDR3 loop is CASSPAPHPDTQYF. The CDR3 DNA reads TGCGCCAGCAGCCCGGCGCCCCACCCAGATACGCAGTATTTT.

The chain links TRBV20-1 to TRBJ1-5; D is uncertain. There are 12 residues in the CDR3. V was cut by 3 bases and J by 5 bases, with 8 bases left in between. The V gene's germline CDR1 is DFQATT and CDR2 SNEGSKA (reference sequence). CDR3 sequence (DNA): TGCAGTGCTAGGTGGTTGGATCAGCCCCAGCATTTT. Residues: CSARWLDQPQHF.

J is TRBJ2-7 and V is TRBV20-1; TRBD1 is a possible D gene (6 bases). The CDR3 is made up of 14 amino acids. Trimming took 3 bases from V and 5 from J, leaving 17 bases between them. CDR1 is DFQATT and CDR2 is SNEGSKA in the germline V gene (reference sequence). The CDR3 nucleotides are TGCAGTGCTAGGTCACCAGGGGCGCGCAACGAGCAGTACTTC. It specifies CSARSPGARNEQYF.

The V call is TRBV24-1, the J call TRBJ2-2; D remains unclear. Germline lookup yields CDR1 KGHDR and CDR2 SFDVKD. V gave up 4 bases and J gave up 10 bases, with 15 bases separating them. The CDR3 is 14 amino acids. DNA for the CDR3: TGTGCCACCAGTGAATGGTACGGTGGCGTGGAGCTGTTTTTT. Protein: CATSEWYGGVELFF.

The chain carries TRBV18 and TRBJ2-7, with 9 bases matching TRBD1. There are 14 residues in the CDR3. V lost 3 bases to trimming and J lost 6 bases; unmatched junction nucleotides: 6. Germline V gene sequence: CDR1 KGHSH, CDR2 LQKENI. The CDR3 reads CASSPGTGTGEQYF. Written as DNA, the CDR3 is TGTGCCAGCTCACCCGGGACAGGGACGGGCGAGCAGTACTTC.

This clonotype was detected a few times. V usage is TRBV4-3 and J usage is TRBJ2-1; weak D call: TRBD2 (7 bases). This CDR3 is 16 amino acids long. CDR1 is LGHNA, CDR2 YSLEER, per germline. Deletions cut 2 bases from V and 4 bases from J, with 15 bases between. The DNA of the CDR3 is TGCGCCAGCAGCCAAACAAGAGCGGGACAATACAATGAGCAGTTCTTC. As protein: CASSQTRAGQYNEQFF.

The V and J genes are TRBV5-5 and TRBJ2-5, with D uncertain. CDR3 length equals 15 residues. The V gene's germline CDR1 is SGHKS and CDR2 YYEKEE (reference sequence). Trimming took 4 bases from V and 3 from J, leaving 16 bases between them. The CDR3 DNA follows: TGTGCCAGCAGCCGGACGGGCCTTACAAAAGAGACCCAGTACTTC. Protein product: CASSRTGLTKETQYF.

This sequence joins TRBV7-8 and TRBJ2-7; D ambiguous. The V gene's germline CDR1 is SGHVS and CDR2 FQNEAQ. The CDR3 totals 16 residues. The V and J ends lost 5 bases and 8 bases respectively, with 25 bases between them. The CDR3 region is CASSPYSVGPLTQQYF. The CDR3, as DNA: TGTGCCAGCAGCCCGTATTCTGTTGGGCCCCTTACACAGCAGTACTTC.

For this clonotype: One end of the junction is discordant with germline, which a read error may explain. The V call is TRBV5-1, the J call TRBJ2-5, with 7 bases lining up with TRBD2. The germline gives CDR1 SGHRS, CDR2 YFSETQ. CDR3 length: 15 amino acids. The CDR3 sequence: CASSLVGGAKETQYF. The CDR3 DNA reads as TGCGCCAGCAGCTTGGTGGGAGGGGCCAAGGAGACACAGTACTTC.

This sequence joins TRBV7-8 and TRBJ1-6; D is ambiguous. V was trimmed by 0 bases and J by 8 bases, leaving 14 bases between them. Per germline, CDR1 SGHVS and CDR2 FQNEAQ. The CDR3 is 16 residues long. The CDR3 here is CASSLAGAAFDSPLHF. The DNA for the CDR3 is TGTGCCAGCAGCTTAGCGGGAGCAGCCTTCGATTCACCCCTCCACTTT.

This sequence joins TRBV10-3 and TRBJ1-5, with a possible D match to TRBD1 (6 bases). Looked up from germline, CDR1 is ENHRY and CDR2 is SYGVKD. Trimming removed 7 bases at V and 0 bases at J, with 16 bases between. The CDR3 totals 16 residues. The CDR3 sequence: CAIKIRDKISNQPQHF. The CDR3 DNA is TGTGCCATCAAGATCCGGGACAAAATTAGCAATCAGCCCCAGCATTTT.